The next 5 T cell receptor beta chains were all read from a single sample in a study of T cell repertoires in cytomegalovirus infection. No cognate antigen is known for these TCRs. MiXCR, run by TCRdb on the reads, gives a single entry per CDR3 protein. The sample has some 700,000 distinct CDR3 sequences, roughly 30% seen once. The material was cultured PBMCs, obtained from culture after CMV antigen stimulation. These receptors originate from a human donor in good health (CMV status not recorded). Some clones in this sample may be carry-over from other donors' samples.

This chain joins TRBV4-2 and TRBJ2-3; 11 nucleotides match TRBD2. This CDR3 is built from 17 residues. With 1 base clipped from V and 4 bases from J, the junction kept 7 bases outside the gene matches. The germline V gene encodes CDR1 LGHNA and CDR2 YNFKEQ. The CDR3 nucleotides are TGTGCCAGCAGCCAAGGGAGAACTAGCGGGGGCTCAGATACGCAGTATTTT. Translation: CASSQGRTSGGSDTQYF.

Only a few counts were recorded for this clonotype. The CDR3 loop is CASSPLRPQETQYF. The DNA for the CDR3 is TGTGCCAGCAGCCCTCTCCGACCCCAAGAGACCCAGTACTTC. The chain carries TRBV7-9 and TRBJ2-5; no clear D gene. Germline V gene sequence: CDR1 SEHNR, CDR2 FQNEAQ (reference sequence). CDR3 length equals 14 residues. Deletions cut 5 bases from V and 1 base from J, with 11 bases between.

This clonotype was detected only a few times. This chain joins TRBV28 and TRBJ2-7; a weak D match, TRBD1 (6 bases). Per the germline V gene, CDR1 is MDHEN and CDR2 is SYDVKM. The CDR3 is made up of 16 amino acids. Trimming removed 1 base from V and 5 bases from J, with 18 bases in between. CDR3 region: CASSLYPDRSRNEQYF. The CDR3 DNA reads as TGTGCCAGCAGTTTATACCCTGACAGGTCTAGAAACGAGCAGTACTTC.

V is TRBV5-6 and J is TRBJ1-2; D uncertain. V lost 2 bases, J lost 5 bases, and 16 bases lay in between. Germline V CDR1 and CDR2: SGHDT, YYEEEE. This CDR3 comprises 15 residues. CDR3 amino acids: CASSFTPLLEYGYTF. In DNA form, the CDR3 reads TGTGCCAGCAGCTTCACTCCCCTCCTGGAATATGGCTACACCTTC.

The V gene is TRBV20-1, the J gene TRBJ2-3; D remains ambiguous. Germline values: CDR1 DFQATT, CDR2 SNEGSKA (reference sequence). The CDR3 has 13 amino acids. V lost 6 bases, J lost 1 base, and 11 bases lay in between. The CDR3 nucleotides read TGCAGTGCCAGAACCAGCGGCACAGATACGCAGTATTTT. This gives the protein CSARTSGTDTQYF.